The 19 T cell receptor beta chains listed next were all sequenced from one sample in a study of blood T cell repertoires in COVID-19. Method: immunoSEQ multiplex PCR; TCRdb's copy keeps in-frame clones and lacks some. This sample has hundreds of thousands of clones, with nearly 90% found just once. Sequencing used peripheral blood. These receptors all stem from a woman aged 30 to 39 with COVID-19, enrolled during active disease.

This chain links TRBV3-1 (or the pseudogene TRBV3-2) with TRBJ2-1; D uncertain. The germline V and J ends were trimmed by 4 bases and 9 bases, with 16 bases remaining between them. Germline V gene sequence: CDR1 LGHDT, CDR2 YNNKEL (reference sequence). The CDR3 has 14 residues. This chain's CDR3 is CASSPYKQLPEQFF. The CDR3 bases are TGTGCCAGCAGCCCATATAAACAGCTGCCTGAGCAGTTCTTC.

The V call is TRBV27, the J call TRBJ1-2; TRBD1 matches at 12 bases. This CDR3 is built from 15 residues. Germline CDR1 reads MNHEY; CDR2 reads SMNVEV (reference sequence). Unmatched junction bases numbered 10, after V lost 6 bases and J lost 8 bases. Written as DNA, the CDR3 is TGTGCCAGCAGCCTGGGGACAGGGGGCTTGGGAGGCTACACCTTC. Protein product: CASSLGTGGLGGYTF.

The CDR3 sequence: CASSLGQILNTEAFF. DNA of the CDR3: TGTGCCAGCAGTTTGGGACAGATCCTGAACACTGAAGCTTTCTTT. V is TRBV27 and J is TRBJ1-1, with 7 bases lining up with TRBD1. This CDR3 has 15 residues. CDR1 is MNHEY, CDR2 SMNVEV, per germline (reference sequence). V trimming: 3 bases; J trimming: 0 bases; junction bases outside the gene matches: 4.

The chain has TRBV28 and TRBJ1-5; no clear D gene. Trimming left V 6 bases short and J 2 bases short, with 5 bases between. Looked up from germline, CDR1 is MDHEN and CDR2 is SYDVKM. There are 12 residues in the CDR3. The CDR3 DNA sequence: TGTGCCAGCAGGGGCGGCAATCAGCCCCAGCATTTT. Amino acids: CASRGGNQPQHF.

The rearrangement joins TRBV7-8 to TRBJ2-7; perhaps TRBD2 as D (5 bases). This CDR3 spans 14 amino acids. The V and J ends lost 3 bases and 1 base respectively, with 10 bases between them. Per germline, CDR1 SGHVS and CDR2 FQNEAQ. CDR3 residues: CASSFHSGSYEQYF. Here the CDR3 DNA reads TGTGCCAGCAGCTTCCACTCGGGGTCCTACGAGCAGTACTTC.

The chain carries TRBV4-1 and TRBJ1-1, with 7 bases that match TRBD1. CDR1 and CDR2 (germline): MGHRA, YSYEKL. This CDR3 comprises 14 residues. J was trimmed by 3 bases and V by 4 bases; bases with no gene match: 5. CDR3: CASSPKQGYTEAFF. CDR3 coding DNA: TGCGCCAGCAGCCCCAAACAGGGGTACACTGAAGCTTTCTTT.

The rearrangement links TRBV2 to TRBJ2-1, with a possible D match to TRBD2 (5 bases). The CDR3 loop spans 15 amino acids. Germline V gene lookup returns CDR1 SNHLY and CDR2 FYNNEI. Between the trimmed V and J ends, which lost 1 base and 2 bases, there was a span of 9 bases. The chain's CDR3 is CASSEETGTYNEQFF. The CDR3 region has the DNA TGTGCCAGCAGTGAAGAGACGGGGACCTACAATGAGCAGTTCTTC.

The J gene is TRBJ2-1, the V gene TRBV7-9, with 8 bases matching TRBD1. V was clipped by 4 bases and J by 5 bases; unmatched bases: 13. Per the germline V gene, CDR1 is SEHNR and CDR2 is FQNEAQ (reference sequence). The CDR3 loop spans 17 amino acids. The DNA for the CDR3 is TGTGCCAGCAGCTCAGACAGGGGCCGTCTGCCAGACAATGAGCAGTTCTTC. The encoded protein is CASSSDRGRLPDNEQFF.

Here the CDR3 DNA reads TGTGCCAGCACATGGATTGGGACAGGGCCCAATGGTAATGAAAAACTGTTTTTT. Encoded protein: CASTWIGTGPNGNEKLFF. The V gene is TRBV28, the J gene TRBJ1-4; 9 bases line up with TRBD1. This CDR3 spans 18 amino acids. With V trimmed by 7 bases and J by 4 bases, 16 bases remained unmatched. The germline CDR1 and CDR2 sequences are MDHEN and SYDVKM.

This chain joins TRBV5-1 and TRBJ2-3; TRBD2 matches at 10 bases. Germline V gene lookup returns CDR1 SGHRS and CDR2 YFSETQ. Trimming removed 5 bases from V and 6 bases from J; junction bases left unmatched: 12. The CDR3 loop spans 16 amino acids. CDR3 in amino acids: CASRQGLARGRDTQYF. CDR3 nucleotide sequence: TGCGCCAGCAGACAGGGACTAGCGAGGGGCAGGGATACGCAGTATTTT.

J is TRBJ2-1 and V is TRBV10-3; 10 bases line up with TRBD1. With V trimmed by 4 bases and J by 1 base, 4 bases remained unmatched. The CDR3 consists of 16 residues. Germline CDR1 ENHRY, CDR2 SYGVKD. The chain's CDR3 is CAISGDRGISYNEQFF. DNA of the CDR3: TGTGCCATCAGTGGGGACAGGGGAATATCCTACAATGAGCAGTTCTTC.

The J gene is TRBJ1-1, the V gene TRBV15; the match to TRBD1 covers 7 bases. The ends lost 11 bases at V and 1 base at J; junction bases unmatched: 10. This CDR3 has 14 residues. CDR1 is LNHNV and CDR2 is YYDKDF in the germline V gene (reference sequence). DNA for the CDR3: TGTGCCGCCGGCAGAGGGACAGCGAACACTGAAGCTTTCTTT. Amino acids: CAAGRGTANTEAFF. Combining the CDR3 with reference TRBV15 and TRBJ1-1 gives the whole variable domain DAMVIQNPRYQVTQFGKPVTLSCSQTLNHNVMYWYQQKSSQAPKLLFHYYDKDFNNEADTPDNFQSRRPNTSFCFLDIRSPGLGDTAMYLCAAGRGTANTEAFFGQGTRLTVV.

V gene TRBV5-1 combines with J gene TRBJ1-4; 8 bases are a match to TRBD1. J gave up 3 bases and V 3 bases, and 7 bases lay outside the gene matches. This CDR3 is built from 16 residues. Germline V CDR1 and CDR2: SGHRS, YFSETQ. The CDR3 loop reads CASSSQGAGANEKLFF. CDR3 bases: TGCGCCAGCAGCTCCCAGGGGGCGGGGGCTAATGAAAAACTGTTTTTT. The whole variable domain, filled in from reference TRBV5-1 and TRBJ1-4, reads KAGVTQTPRYLIKTRGQQVTLSCSPISGHRSVSWYQQTPGQGLQFLFEYFSETQRNKGNFPGRFSGRQFSNSRSEMNVSTLELGDSALYLCASSSQGAGANEKLFFGSGTQLSVL.

The chain couples TRBV3-1 (or the pseudogene TRBV3-2) to TRBJ2-6, with a possible D match to TRBD1 (5 bases). Trimming stripped 2 bases from V and 2 bases from J, with 16 bases between. The CDR3 consists of 18 residues. The germline CDR1 and CDR2 sequences are LGHDT and YNNKEL (reference sequence). Here the CDR3 reads CASSQRRRVDPGANVLTF. CDR3 in DNA: TGTGCCAGCAGCCAAAGGCGCAGGGTTGACCCTGGGGCCAACGTCCTGACTTTC.

The genes are TRBV5-1 and TRBJ2-3; D might be TRBD1 (6 bases). V shed 0 bases and J shed 5 bases, with 13 bases lying between them. The germline V gene has CDR1 SGHRS and CDR2 YFSETQ. The CDR3 spans 15 residues. CDR3 in amino acids: CASSLEGEGEDTQYF. The CDR3 nucleotides read TGCGCCAGCAGCTTGGAAGGTGAGGGGGAAGATACGCAGTATTTT.

This clone was seen once. The chain has TRBV3-1 (or the pseudogene TRBV3-2) and TRBJ2-7, with D perhaps matching TRBD1 (5 bases). Germline assignment: CDR1 LGHDT and CDR2 YNNKEL (reference sequence). V was trimmed by 4 bases and J by 4 bases, leaving 11 bases between them. The CDR3 totals 13 residues. The CDR3 here is CASSLLGAYEQYF. CDR3 in DNA: TGTGCCAGCAGCCTTCTAGGGGCTTACGAGCAGTACTTC.

The V gene is TRBV5-1, the J gene TRBJ1-4, with 12 bases aligning to TRBD1. The germline CDR1 and CDR2 sequences are SGHRS and YFSETQ. This CDR3 is 16 amino acids long. The ends lost 5 bases at V and 7 bases at J; junction bases unmatched: 9. The CDR3: CASSGTGGAFREKLFF. CDR3 nucleotides: TGCGCCAGCAGTGGGACAGGGGGCGCGTTTCGTGAAAAACTGTTTTTT.

The chain couples TRBV5-6 to TRBJ1-5; TRBD1 aligns across 12 bases. The junction had 5 bases not matched to a gene; V was cut back by 0 bases and J by 7 bases. CDR1 is SGHDT, CDR2 YYEEEE, per germline. The CDR3 has 16 amino acids. CDR3 residues: CASSLAGTGGRQPQHF. DNA of the CDR3: TGTGCCAGCAGCTTGGCCGGGACAGGGGGCAGACAGCCCCAGCATTTT.

J is TRBJ2-7 and V is TRBV7-9; 10 bases agree with TRBD2. Germline V CDR1 and CDR2: SEHNR, FQNEAQ (reference sequence). The CDR3 has 13 amino acids. With 8 bases clipped from V and 2 bases from J, the junction kept 3 bases outside the gene matches. The CDR3 sequence is CASAGLATYEQYF. The CDR3 DNA is TGTGCCAGCGCGGGACTAGCGACCTACGAGCAGTACTTC.